These 25 T cell receptor beta chains were all obtained from the same sample, sequenced in a study of T-cell memory formation after mild COVID-19. TCRdb reanalysed the 5' RACE reads using MiXCR and keeps one entry per CDR3 protein. Here the sample spans roughly 150,000 distinct CDR3 sequences, about 14% being singletons. The sequenced sample was PBMCs or a T cell subset sorted from them (not recorded which). The receptor set was obtained from an adult woman who had mild COVID-19 (a few samples of this study predate the infection). Cell type and time point are not known.

This clonotype was counted a few times. The chain employs TRBV5-6 and TRBJ1-1; the D gene is possibly TRBD1 (5 bases). This CDR3 has 14 amino acids. The germline CDR1 and CDR2 sequences are SGHDT and YYEEEE. With 3 bases removed from V and 8 bases from J, the gap between germline ends came to 17 bases. The CDR3 DNA follows: TGTGCCAGCAGCTGGGGAGACGGGACGGCAGAAGCTTTCTTT. It translates to CASSWGDGTAEAFF.

This clonotype was detected only a few times. The chain employs TRBV7-6 and TRBJ2-1; possibly TRBD1 or TRBD2 for D (5 bases each). The CDR3 is made up of 15 amino acids. Trimming cost V 1 base and J 0 bases, with 7 bases left between them. Germline V gives CDR1 SGHVS, CDR2 FNYEAQ. CDR3 bases: TGTGCCAGCAGCTTAGTGGGGGACTCCTACAATGAGCAGTTCTTC. Its protein is CASSLVGDSYNEQFF.

V is TRBV5-1 and J is TRBJ2-6; TRBD2 agrees at 7 bases. The junction had 4 bases not matched to a gene; V was cut back by 4 bases and J by 0 bases. The length of the CDR3 is 16 residues. Germline CDR1 is SGHRS and CDR2 is YFSETQ. Here the CDR3 reads CASSPTGGSGANVLTF. The CDR3 nucleotides are TGCGCCAGCAGCCCTACGGGGGGCTCTGGGGCCAACGTCCTGACTTTC.

The chain combines TRBV28 with TRBJ2-5, with 7 bases that match TRBD2. Looked up from germline, CDR1 is MDHEN and CDR2 is SYDVKM. Unmatched junction bases numbered 9, after V lost 6 bases and J lost 2 bases. The CDR3 is 15 residues long. The CDR3 region is CASSPFRGGQETQYF. The CDR3, as DNA: TGTGCCAGCAGCCCCTTTAGGGGAGGGCAAGAGACCCAGTACTTC.

This chain connects TRBV7-6 to TRBJ2-2; possible D gene TRBD2, 5 bases. The CDR3 length is 18 residues. From germline, CDR1 is SGHVS and CDR2 FNYEAQ. Trimming stripped 1 base from V and 0 bases from J, with 15 bases between. The CDR3 DNA follows: TGTGCCAGCAGCTTAGGGTTGGGGAGCCCGTCGAACACCGGGGAGCTGTTTTTT. Translating it yields CASSLGLGSPSNTGELFF.

This clonotype was seen a few times. This chain joins TRBV24-1 and TRBJ1-2, with D possibly TRBD1 on 5 matching bases. The germline V and J ends were trimmed by 3 bases and 8 bases, with 18 bases remaining between them. In germline, CDR1 is KGHDR, CDR2 SFDVKD. This CDR3 comprises 15 residues. The CDR3 DNA sequence: TGTGCCACCAGTGATACCACGGGACGGTTCGGGGGCTACACCTTC. Protein: CATSDTTGRFGGYTF.

In its sample, this clonotype was seen once. The chain recombines TRBV6-6 with TRBJ2-7; 10 nucleotides agree with TRBD1. Germline CDR1 MNHNY, CDR2 SVGAGI (reference sequence). V lost 0 bases to trimming and J lost 3 bases; unmatched junction nucleotides: 2. The CDR3 covers 15 residues. CDR3 DNA: TGTGCCAGCAGTTACTCGACAGGGGGCCTCTACGAGCAGTACTTC. Protein sequence: CASSYSTGGLYEQYF.

This clonotype was detected a few times. The V call is TRBV7-9, the J call TRBJ2-7; D not certain. V lost 8 bases to trimming and J lost 4 bases, with 15 bases between them. The CDR3 is 13 amino acids. Germline V gives CDR1 SEHNR, CDR2 FQNEAQ (reference sequence). DNA for the CDR3: TGTGCCAGCGCGAAAGAATGGATTTACGAGCAGTACTTC. This translates into CASAKEWIYEQYF.

This clonotype was seen many times. The CDR3 here is CASRSSAGGPYNEQFF. CDR3 bases: TGTGCCAGCAGATCGTCCGCGGGGGGGCCCTACAATGAGCAGTTCTTC. This sequence joins TRBV12-3 or TRBV12-4 and TRBJ2-1; 9 bases are a match to TRBD2. This CDR3 is 16 amino acids long. The trim removed 6 bases at V and 2 bases at J, leaving 8 bases unmatched.

This clonotype was counted between two and nine times. The chain links TRBV7-9 to TRBJ2-2; no clear D. Germline CDR1 SEHNR, CDR2 FQNEAQ (reference sequence). This CDR3 is 12 amino acids long. V gave up 5 bases and J gave up 5 bases, with 6 bases separating them. CDR3 protein: CASSPITGELFF. The CDR3 nucleotides are TGTGCCAGCAGCCCCATAACCGGGGAGCTGTTTTTT.

The V gene is TRBV6-1, the J gene TRBJ2-3; 8 bases are shared with TRBD2. This CDR3 is 16 amino acids long. V shed 8 bases, J shed 4 bases, and the junction held 14 bases outside the gene matches. Looked up from germline, CDR1 is MNHNS and CDR2 is SASEGT. In DNA form, the CDR3 reads TGTGCCAGCCCGAAGGGGACGGGGGGGCCTGCAGATACGCAGTATTTT. Translating gives CASPKGTGGPADTQYF.

The V and J genes are TRBV24-1 and TRBJ2-5, with a tentative D call TRBD1 (5 bases). The germline V gene encodes CDR1 KGHDR and CDR2 SFDVKD. The V end was cut by 1 base, the J end by 1 base, with 12 bases between. There are 16 residues in the CDR3. CDR3 protein: CATSDFKGSVQETQYF. The CDR3 nucleotides are TGTGCCACCAGTGATTTTAAGGGGTCGGTCCAAGAGACCCAGTACTTC.

The chain combines TRBV6-4 with TRBJ2-3; 7 bases are a match to TRBD1. CDR3 length equals 15 residues. The germline gives CDR1 MRHNA, CDR2 SNTAGT. V trimming: 6 bases; J trimming: 0 bases; junction bases outside the gene matches: 6. This CDR3 is CASRPGQSSTDTQYF. CDR3 DNA sequence: TGTGCCAGCAGGCCGGGACAGAGTAGCACAGATACGCAGTATTTT.

The CDR3 region has the DNA TGTGCCAGCAAAACTGGGGGGGTTTACGAGCAGTACTTC. Protein product: CASKTGGVYEQYF. The rearrangement links TRBV12-3 or TRBV12-4 to TRBJ2-7; 7 nucleotides align to TRBD2. V was pared by 7 bases and J by 4 bases, with 7 bases of the junction left unmatched. The length of the CDR3 is 13 residues.

This clonotype occurred a few times. The chain is built from TRBV19 and TRBJ2-7; possible D gene TRBD1, 6 bases. Per germline, CDR1 LNHDA and CDR2 SQIVND (reference sequence). V lost 4 bases and J lost 6, with 31 bases in between. The CDR3 has 19 residues. The CDR3 reads CASSTDLWDGDTVTGEQYF. The CDR3 nucleotides are TGTGCCAGTAGTACCGACCTCTGGGATGGGGACACGGTGACGGGCGAGCAGTACTTC.

The chain uses TRBV5-1 and TRBJ2-5; D gene ambiguous. Germline lookup yields CDR1 SGHRS and CDR2 YFSETQ. The CDR3 extends over 13 amino acids. V was cut by 1 base and J by 3 bases, with 7 bases left in between. CDR3 nucleotides: TGCGCCAGCAGCTTGCCCATCAAAGAGACCCAGTACTTC. This gives the protein CASSLPIKETQYF.

This rearrangement joins TRBV29-1 to TRBJ2-4; D gene unclear. CDR1 is SQVTM and CDR2 is ANQGSEA in the germline V gene. The CDR3 consists of 14 residues. V dropped 0 bases and J dropped 2 bases, with 8 bases sitting between them. The CDR3 region is CSVEDLRSKNIQYF. The CDR3 DNA is TGCAGCGTTGAAGATCTCAGATCCAAAAACATTCAGTACTTC.

The J gene is TRBJ1-2, the V gene TRBV12-3 or TRBV12-4; D might be TRBD1 (5 bases). This CDR3 contains 17 residues. Trimming took off 6 bases at V and 1 base at J, with 21 bases between the two ends. The CDR3 loop is CASRHRRWDPVNYGYTF. For the CDR3, the DNA is TGTGCCAGCAGACATAGGAGGTGGGACCCTGTTAACTATGGCTACACCTTC.

This clonotype was counted a few times. This chain uses TRBV20-1 with TRBJ2-7, with D maybe TRBD1 (6 bases). From germline, CDR1 is DFQATT and CDR2 SNEGSKA (reference sequence). V was pared by 1 base and J by 3 bases, with 16 bases between. The CDR3 is made up of 15 amino acids. The CDR3 region has the DNA TGCAGTGCTAGAGGTGCTGGGACAACTCGCTACGAGCAGTACTTC. This gives the protein CSARGAGTTRYEQYF.

This clonotype was seen only a few times. The chain couples TRBV5-1 to TRBJ2-1; 11 nucleotides align to TRBD2. After removal of 3 bases from V and 6 bases from J, the junction contained 5 bases not matched to a gene. The CDR3 has 15 residues. The germline CDR1 and CDR2 sequences are SGHRS and YFSETQ. In nucleotides, the CDR3 is TGCGCCAGCAGCTATAGCGGGGGGGCCCCCAATGAGCAGTTCTTC. Residues: CASSYSGGAPNEQFF. Full variable domain (missing parts from reference TRBV5-1 and TRBJ2-1): KAGVTQTPRYLIKTRGQQVTLSCSPISGHRSVSWYQQTPGQGLQFLFEYFSETQRNKGNFPGRFSGRQFSNSRSEMNVSTLELGDSALYLCASSYSGGAPNEQFFGPGTRLTVL.

The rearrangement joins TRBV6-5 to TRBJ2-2; D possibly corresponds to TRBD1 (6 bases). V lost 7 bases, J lost 3 bases, and 9 bases lay in between. In germline, CDR1 is MNHEY, CDR2 SVGAGI. This CDR3 region has 13 residues. The CDR3 loop is CASTRQDTGELFF. The CDR3 DNA is TGTGCCAGCACCCGACAGGACACCGGGGAGCTGTTTTTT.

The V and J genes are TRBV24-1 and TRBJ2-1; unclear D gene. Trimming pared 1 base from V and 8 bases from J, leaving 11 bases between. There are 14 residues in the CDR3. Looked up from germline, CDR1 is KGHDR and CDR2 is SFDVKD. CDR3 DNA: TGTGCCACCAGTGATTTTAGGGTAGGCCATGAGCAGTTCTTC. This codes for CATSDFRVGHEQFF.

In this sample, this clonotype turned up a few times. V is TRBV29-1 and J is TRBJ2-7; no firm D call. The V gene's germline CDR1 is SQVTM and CDR2 ANQGSEA. V shed 7 bases and J shed 2 bases, with 12 bases lying between them. The CDR3 spans 12 residues. The CDR3 nucleotides read TGCAGCGCCAAGACGGAAACCTACGAGCAGTACTTC. Protein: CSAKTETYEQYF.

The CDR3 loop reads CSVEIIGVRGETQYF. Here the CDR3 DNA reads TGCAGCGTTGAAATTATAGGAGTAAGGGGGGAGACCCAGTACTTC. The chain recombines TRBV29-1 with TRBJ2-5; D is possibly TRBD1 (6 bases). Germline CDR1 reads SQVTM; CDR2 reads ANQGSEA. The CDR3 has 15 amino acids. V lost 2 bases to trimming and J lost 5 bases, with 18 bases between them.

The V and J genes are TRBV5-1 and TRBJ2-1; D is possibly TRBD1 or TRBD2 (5 bases each). Germline loops: CDR1 SGHRS, CDR2 YFSETQ. V was clipped by 0 bases and J by 6 bases, with 16 bases between them. The length of the CDR3 is 16 residues. In DNA, the CDR3 is TGCGCCAGCAGCTTGGCGTCTGGGACCCCTATCAATGAGCAGTTCTTC. It encodes CASSLASGTPINEQFF.